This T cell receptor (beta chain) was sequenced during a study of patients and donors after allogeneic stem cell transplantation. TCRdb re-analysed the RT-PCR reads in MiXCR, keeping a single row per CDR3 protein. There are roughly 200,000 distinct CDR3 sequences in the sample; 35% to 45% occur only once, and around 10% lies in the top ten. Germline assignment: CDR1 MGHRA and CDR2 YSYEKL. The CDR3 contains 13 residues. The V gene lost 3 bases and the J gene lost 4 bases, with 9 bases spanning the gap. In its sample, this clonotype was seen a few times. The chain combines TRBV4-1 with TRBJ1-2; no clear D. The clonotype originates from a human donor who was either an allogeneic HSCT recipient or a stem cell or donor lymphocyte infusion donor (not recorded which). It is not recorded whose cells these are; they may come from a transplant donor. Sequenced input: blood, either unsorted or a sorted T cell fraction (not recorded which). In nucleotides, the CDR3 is TGCGCCAGCAGCCAGACGGACGCCTATGGCTACACCTTC. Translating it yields CASSQTDAYGYTF.